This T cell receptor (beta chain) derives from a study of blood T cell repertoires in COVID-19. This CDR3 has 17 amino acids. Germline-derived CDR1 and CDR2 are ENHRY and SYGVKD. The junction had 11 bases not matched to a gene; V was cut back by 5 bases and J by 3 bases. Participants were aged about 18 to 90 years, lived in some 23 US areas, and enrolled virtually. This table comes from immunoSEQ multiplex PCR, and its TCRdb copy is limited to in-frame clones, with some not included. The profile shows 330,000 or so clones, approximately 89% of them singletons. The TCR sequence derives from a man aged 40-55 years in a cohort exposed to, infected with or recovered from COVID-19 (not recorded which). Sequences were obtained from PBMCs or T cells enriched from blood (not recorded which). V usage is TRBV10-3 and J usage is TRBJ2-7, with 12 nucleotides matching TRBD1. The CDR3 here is CAISKTGTGGGLYEQYF. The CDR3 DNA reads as TGTGCCATCAGTAAGACCGGGACAGGGGGCGGACTCTACGAGCAGTACTTC.